This entry features one TCR beta chain sequence. The antigen is not known. Using immunoSEQ multiplex PCR, the repertoire was profiled, and TCRdb retains in-frame clones only, with some absent. The table lists 64,000 or so clones, 77% of them singletons. The sample comes from a study of memory CD4+ T cells and cytomegalovirus serostatus. Study context: Donors were healthy Belgian adults, fewer than ten CMV seropositive and about 24 seronegative. The study's findings and limits: The CMV-associated TCR signature appears largely within the CD4+ memory repertoire.

Single viable CD3+CD4+CD8-CD45RO+ cells were sorted as the memory CD4+ T cells. Trimming left V 0 bases short and J 7 bases short, with 10 bases between. Germline V gives CDR1 LNHDA, CDR2 SQIVND (reference sequence). The CDR3 contains 14 residues. The V and J genes are TRBV19 and TRBJ2-1; D gene unclear. The receptor was isolated from an adult in good health and CMV-seronegative. Input material: memory CD4+ T cells from blood. CDR3 sequence reads: CASSIDLRRNEQFF. The CDR3 nucleotides are TGTGCCAGTAGTATAGATTTGAGGAGAAATGAGCAGTTCTTC. Complete variable domain (other parts from reference TRBV19 and TRBJ2-1): DGGITQSPKYLFRKEGQNVTLSCEQNLNHDAMYWYRQDPGQGLRLIYYSQIVNDFQKGDIAEGYSVSREKKESFPLTVTSAQKNPTAFYLCASSIDLRRNEQFFGPGTRLTVL.